The rows below give T cell receptor beta chains drawn from one sample of a study of T cell repertoires in cytomegalovirus infection. MiXCR was run by TCRdb on the reads, yielding one entry per CDR3 protein. The sample yields about 440,000 distinct CDR3 sequences, about a third seen once. The sample comprised PBMCs. All receptors come from a human donor in good health (CMV status not recorded). Some clones in this sample may be carry-over from other donors' samples. Both conserved end residues are part of each CDR3. D genes are given only for firm matches. The size of a clone is reported for some rows only, either as once, few or many, or as a class for expanded clones.

d_gene,abundance,j_gene,v_gene,CDR3nt,CDR3aa
NA,NA,TRBJ2-1,TRBV19,TGTGCCAGTAGTATTTTTGGGGGGGGCCCCTCCTACAATGAGCAGTTCTTC,CASSIFGGGPSYNEQFF
TRBD2,once,TRBJ2-5,TRBV28,TGTGCCAGCAGTTTGGAGTCTAGCGGGGAAGAGACCCAGTACTTC,CASSLESSGEETQYF
NA,few,TRBJ2-2,TRBV14,TGTGCCAGCAGCCAAGTGGGGAGACAGCACACCGGGGAGCTGTTTTTT,CASSQVGRQHTGELFF
NA,NA,TRBJ1-2,TRBV28,TGTGCCAGCAGTTTACGGTCAGGGGCGTACGGCTACACCTTC,CASSLRSGAYGYTF
TRBD1,few,TRBJ2-3,TRBV6-1,TGTGCCAGCTCCGGGACAGATAGCGAGCAGCACGTGGATACGCAGTATTTT,CASSGTDSEQHVDTQYF
NA,few,TRBJ1-2,TRBV7-8,TGTGCCAGCAGTTACGGCGAGGCAGGGGGCTACACCTTC,CASSYGEAGGYTF
TRBD2,NA,TRBJ2-4,TRBV12-3/TRBV12-4,TGTGCCAGCAGTCACACAACTAGCGGGGGATCCCTAGCCAAAAACATTCAGTACTTC,CASSHTTSGGSLAKNIQYF
TRBD2,many,TRBJ2-7,TRBV7-2,TGTGCCAGCAGCCCCTCGGGGGCTAGCGGGGTCTACGAGCAGTACTTC,CASSPSGASGVYEQYF
NA,NA,TRBJ1-5,TRBV10-3,TGTGCCATCAGTGGATGGGAGAAACAGCCCCAGCATTTT,CAISGWEKQPQHF
NA,NA,TRBJ1-1,TRBV7-6,TGTGCCAGCAGCTTAGCGCTCGAGGGGGATGGGGCTTTCTTT,CASSLALEGDGAFF
NA,NA,TRBJ1-1,TRBV4-2,TGTGCCAGCAGCCAAGATCGGGGAAAAAACACTGAAGCTTTCTTT,CASSQDRGKNTEAFF
TRBD1,few,TRBJ2-7,TRBV5-4,TGTGCCAGCAGCCTCTGGGACAGGAGATTCGACGAGCAGTACTTC,CASSLWDRRFDEQYF
NA,many,TRBJ2-7,TRBV7-2,TGTGCCAGCAGCTTAGCGGTAGGTCTCCAGTACTTC,CASSLAVGLQYF
NA,NA,TRBJ2-1,TRBV2,TGTGCCAGCAGGGTGGGGGGGCCATATAATGAGCAGTTCTTC,CASRVGGPYNEQFF
NA,many,TRBJ2-3,TRBV15,TGTGCCACCAGCAGAGATAGGGCTGCAGATACGCAGTATTTT,CATSRDRAADTQYF
NA,few,TRBJ1-4,TRBV5-1,TGCGCCAGCAGCTTGTCCGGCACTAATGAAAAACTGTTTTTT,CASSLSGTNEKLFF
TRBD1,NA,TRBJ2-3,TRBV7-6,TGTGCCATCAGCAGGGACAGGGGCACAGATACGCAGTATTTT,CAISRDRGTDTQYF
NA,NA,TRBJ1-4,TRBV6-1,TGTGCCAGCAGTGATCTACCACCGGGACTGCTGAATGAAAAACTGTTTTTT,CASSDLPPGLLNEKLFF
NA,NA,TRBJ1-3,TRBV15,TGTGCCACCAGCAGAGATCCCACAGGAAACACCATATATTTT,CATSRDPTGNTIYF
TRBD1,few,TRBJ1-5,TRBV6-1,TGTGCCAGCAGGACCGGGACAGGGGATAATAAGCCCCAGCATTTT,CASRTGTGDNKPQHF
NA,NA,TRBJ1-5,TRBV27,TGTGCCAGCAGTTGGGAGGGGGGAATCAATCAGCCCCAGCATTTT,CASSWEGGINQPQHF
NA,NA,TRBJ2-3,TRBV15,TGTGCCACCAGCAGCTTTATCAGTTATCAAGATACGCAGTATTTT,CATSSFISYQDTQYF
NA,many,TRBJ1-4,TRBV7-2,TGTGCCAGCAGCTTAGGGCCGGGGATCGGGGAAAAACTGTTTTTT,CASSLGPGIGEKLFF
NA,NA,TRBJ2-3,TRBV28,TGTGCCAGCAGTGAGCCCCCAGATACGCAGTATTTT,CASSEPPDTQYF
NA,few,TRBJ1-1,TRBV11-2,TGTGCCAGCAGCCGCATGGGAACTTACACTGAAGCTTTCTTT,CASSRMGTYTEAFF
NA,NA,TRBJ2-1,TRBV7-2,TGTGCCAGCAGCTTAGTGGGGAAAGAGCCGTTCTTC,CASSLVGKEPFF
NA,NA,TRBJ2-7,TRBV20-1,TGCAGTGCTAGAGAGGCTAGCTCCTACGAGCAGTACTTC,CSAREASSYEQYF
TRBD2,few,TRBJ2-1,TRBV5-8,TGTGCCAGCAGCTCCTGGACTAGCTACAATGAGCAGTTCTTC,CASSSWTSYNEQFF
NA,few,TRBJ1-5,TRBV2,TGTGCCAGCAGTCGGCTTAATAGCAATCAGCCCCAGCATTTT,CASSRLNSNQPQHF
NA,few,TRBJ1-2,TRBV7-9,TGTGCCAGCGGCTTAGATCTATCCGGGCGCTATGGCTACACCTTC,CASGLDLSGRYGYTF
NA,few,TRBJ1-2,TRBV27,TGTGCCAGCAGCAGAGGGGGGGCTGGCTATGGCTACACCTTC,CASSRGGAGYGYTF
NA,once,TRBJ1-2,TRBV6-5,TGTTCCAGCAGTGGGATAACTCGAAACTATGGCTACACCTTC,CSSSGITRNYGYTF
TRBD2,NA,TRBJ2-3,TRBV6-6,TGTGCCAGCAGTGTAGGGATAGCGGGGACAGATACGCAGTATTTT,CASSVGIAGTDTQYF
NA,NA,TRBJ2-6,TRBV6-5,TGTGCCAGCAGTTACTCGCCGGTTATGGGGGCCAACGTCCTGACTTTC,CASSYSPVMGANVLTF
NA,many,TRBJ1-1,TRBV11-3,TGTGCCAGCAGTCACAGGGTTGACACTGAAGCTTTCTTT,CASSHRVDTEAFF
NA,few,TRBJ2-1,TRBV19,TGTGCCAGTAGTATAGATCCTAGCCTTGAGCAGTTCTTC,CASSIDPSLEQFF
TRBD1,few,TRBJ2-3,TRBV7-9,TGTGCCAGCAGCTTAGATACAGGGGACCGTGGTACGCAGTATTTT,CASSLDTGDRGTQYF
NA,NA,TRBJ1-1,TRBV12-3/TRBV12-4,TGTGCCAGCACCCCTTGGTCCGGGCAACGAGCGGCCGCTTTCTTT,CASTPWSGQRAAAFF
TRBD2,NA,TRBJ2-1,TRBV6-2/TRBV6-3,TGTGCCAGCAGTTATGGCGGGGGGGCGAAGAATGAGCAGTTCTTC,CASSYGGGAKNEQFF
NA,few,TRBJ2-5,TRBV4-1,TGCGCCAGCAGCCAAGAGGCAAGTGGGGAGACCCAGTACTTC,CASSQEASGETQYF
NA,few,TRBJ2-1,TRBV7-8,TGTGCCAGCAGCTTTCGTTCTGGGGCCCTTCTTGCATACAATGAGCAGTTCTTC,CASSFRSGALLAYNEQFF
TRBD1,NA,TRBJ2-3,TRBV7-9,TGTGCCAGCAGCGAGGACAGGTTCGCAGATACGCAGTATTTT,CASSEDRFADTQYF
NA,few,TRBJ2-2,TRBV4-1,TGCGCCAGCAGCCAAGTCCCCCCAATGTTGGTCCGGGAGCTGTTTTTT,CASSQVPPMLVRELFF
TRBD1,few,TRBJ1-6,TRBV2,TGTGCCAGCAGTGCAGACAGGGGTCATAATTCACCCCTCCACTTT,CASSADRGHNSPLHF
NA,few,TRBJ1-1,TRBV4-3,TGCGCCAGCAGCCAAGATTTCGGGGACACTGAAGCTTTCTTT,CASSQDFGDTEAFF
TRBD1,NA,TRBJ2-3,TRBV28,TGTGCCAGCAGTTTATGGGGACAGGGACCTAGCACAGATACGCAGTATTTT,CASSLWGQGPSTDTQYF
NA,few,TRBJ1-6,TRBV19,TGTGCCAGTACGGATCTGGGGGCGCCCAGTAATTCACCCCTCCACTTT,CASTDLGAPSNSPLHF
NA,NA,TRBJ2-3,TRBV6-5,TGTGCCCGCAGGGTGGGGGGATCCACAGAGACGAAGTATTTT,CARRVGGSTETKYF
NA,NA,TRBJ1-4,TRBV5-6,TGTGCCAGCAGCTTGAGGAACCGATCTAATGAAAAACTGTTTTTT,CASSLRNRSNEKLFF
NA,many,TRBJ2-1,TRBV12-3/TRBV12-4,TGTGCCAGCAGTTTTGTGGTAAATGAGCAGTTCTTC,CASSFVVNEQFF
NA,many,TRBJ1-5,TRBV12-3/TRBV12-4,TGTGCCAGCAGTTTAGGGGAACAGCCCCAGCATTTT,CASSLGEQPQHF
TRBD1,few,TRBJ2-2,TRBV5-4,TGTGCCAGCAGCGATGACGACAGGGGGAGGACCGGGGAGCTGTTTTTT,CASSDDDRGRTGELFF
NA,once,TRBJ1-5,TRBV2,TGTGCCAGCGGGGGACAGCCCCAGCATTTT,CASGGQPQHF